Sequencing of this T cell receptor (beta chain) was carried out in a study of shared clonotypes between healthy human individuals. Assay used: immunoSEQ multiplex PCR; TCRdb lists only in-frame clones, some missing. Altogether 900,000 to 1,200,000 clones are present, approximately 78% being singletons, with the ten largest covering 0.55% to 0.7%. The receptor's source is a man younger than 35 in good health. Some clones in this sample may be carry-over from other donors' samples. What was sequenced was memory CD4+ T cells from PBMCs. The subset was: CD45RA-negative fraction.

This CDR3 reads CASSLGDRYNEQFF. Here the CDR3 DNA reads TGTGCCAGCAGCTTAGGGGACCGCTACAATGAGCAGTTCTTC. V usage is TRBV4-2 and J usage is TRBJ2-1; D could derive from TRBD1 or TRBD2 (5 bases each). The CDR3 spans 14 residues. The germline gives CDR1 LGHNA, CDR2 YNFKEQ. V shed 5 bases and J shed 3 bases, with 11 bases lying between them.